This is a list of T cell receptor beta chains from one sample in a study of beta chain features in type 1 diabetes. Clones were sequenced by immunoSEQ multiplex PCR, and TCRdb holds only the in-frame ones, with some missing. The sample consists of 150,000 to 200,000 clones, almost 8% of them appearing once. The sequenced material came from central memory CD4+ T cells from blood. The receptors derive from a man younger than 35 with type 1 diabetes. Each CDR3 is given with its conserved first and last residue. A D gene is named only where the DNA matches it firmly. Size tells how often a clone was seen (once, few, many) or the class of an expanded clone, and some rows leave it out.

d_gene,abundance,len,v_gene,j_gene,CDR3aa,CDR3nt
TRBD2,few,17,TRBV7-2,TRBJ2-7,CASSLVAGGGRPYEQYF,TGTGCCAGCAGCCTAGTAGCCGGGGGAGGGCGTCCCTACGAGCAGTACTTC
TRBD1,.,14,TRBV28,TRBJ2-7,CASSLGGQGGEQYF,TGTGCCAGCAGTTTAGGGGGACAGGGCGGCGAGCAGTACTTC
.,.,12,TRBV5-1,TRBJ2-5,CASSRQQETQYF,TGCGCCAGCAGCCGACAGCAAGAGACCCAGTACTTC
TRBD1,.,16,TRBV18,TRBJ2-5,CASSPQGQGFQETQYF,TGTGCCAGCTCACCACAGGGACAGGGATTCCAAGAGACCCAGTACTTC
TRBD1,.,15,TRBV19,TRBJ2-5,CASSVGTGRGETQYF,TGTGCCAGTAGTGTCGGGACAGGGCGCGGGGAGACCCAGTACTTC
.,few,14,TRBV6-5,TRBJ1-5,CASSYSQGNQPQHF,TGTGCCAGCAGTTACTCGCAGGGCAATCAGCCCCAGCATTTT
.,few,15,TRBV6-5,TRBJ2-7,CASSSAGQSSYEQYF,TGTGCCAGCAGTTCCGCGGGACAGAGCTCCTACGAGCAGTACTTC
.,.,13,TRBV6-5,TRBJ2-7,CASRRSAGHEQYF,TGTGCCAGCAGGCGATCTGCAGGGCACGAGCAGTACTTC
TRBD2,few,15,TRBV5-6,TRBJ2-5,CASSYIAGGPGTQYF,TGTGCCAGCAGCTACATAGCGGGAGGGCCGGGGACCCAGTACTTC
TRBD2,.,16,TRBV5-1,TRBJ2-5,CASQPQLAGGRETQYF,TGCGCCAGCCAACCTCAATTAGCGGGGGGCCGTGAGACCCAGTACTTC
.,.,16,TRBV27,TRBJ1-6,CASSLQGPTNNSPLHF,TGTGCCAGCAGTTTACAGGGGCCTACTAATAATTCACCCCTCCACTTT
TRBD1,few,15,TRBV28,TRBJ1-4,CASSLGGQQNEKLFF,TGTGCCAGCAGCCTAGGGGGACAGCAAAATGAAAAACTGTTTTTT
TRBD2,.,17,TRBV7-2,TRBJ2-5,CASSLGTSGGPQETQYF,TGTGCCAGCAGCTTAGGGACTAGCGGGGGCCCCCAAGAGACCCAGTACTTC
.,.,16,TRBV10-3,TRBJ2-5,CAISEGREAFGETQYF,TGTGCCATCAGTGAGGGCAGGGAGGCTTTCGGAGAGACCCAGTACTTC
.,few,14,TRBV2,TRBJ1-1,CASRLGTANTEAFF,TGTGCCAGCAGATTAGGTACAGCGAACACTGAAGCTTTCTTT
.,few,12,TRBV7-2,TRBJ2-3,CASSPYEDTQYF,TGTGCCAGCAGCCCCTACGAAGATACGCAGTATTTT